Given below is one TCR beta chain in context. The source of the sample is a study of cytomegalovirus exposure and HLA in healthy donors. PCR primers comprised 60 Vbeta and 13 Jbeta primers. Profiled with immunoSEQ multiplex PCR; TCRdb holds only in-frame clones, not every one. The sample includes some 180,000 clones, under 85% of them seen just once. V dropped 4 bases and J dropped 5; count of bases not matched to a gene: 6. Per the germline V gene, CDR1 is MGHDK and CDR2 is SYGVNS. CDR3 length: 16 amino acids. The V gene is TRBV25-1, the J gene TRBJ2-3; 13 bases are shared with TRBD2. The specimen was PBMCs. This TCR derives from a male donor in good health and CMV-seronegative. CDR3 loop: CASSAQLAGGRDTQYF. The CDR3 bases are TGTGCCAGCAGTGCCCAACTAGCGGGAGGGAGAGATACGCAGTATTTT.